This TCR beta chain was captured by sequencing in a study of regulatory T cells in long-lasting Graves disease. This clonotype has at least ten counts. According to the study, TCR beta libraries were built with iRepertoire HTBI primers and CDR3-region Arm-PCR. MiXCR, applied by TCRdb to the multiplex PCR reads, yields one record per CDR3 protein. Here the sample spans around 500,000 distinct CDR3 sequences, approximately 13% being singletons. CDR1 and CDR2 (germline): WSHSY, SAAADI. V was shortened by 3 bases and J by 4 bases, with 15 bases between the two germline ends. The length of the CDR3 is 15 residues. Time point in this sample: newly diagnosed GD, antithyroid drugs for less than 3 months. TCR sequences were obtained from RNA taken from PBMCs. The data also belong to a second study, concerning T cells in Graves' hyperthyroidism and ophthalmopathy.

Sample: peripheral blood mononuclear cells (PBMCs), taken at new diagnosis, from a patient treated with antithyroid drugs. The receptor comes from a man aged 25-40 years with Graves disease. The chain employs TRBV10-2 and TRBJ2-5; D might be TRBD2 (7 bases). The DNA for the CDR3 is TGCGCCAGCAGTGATTGGGGGGGCCAGGGAGAGACCCAGTACTTC. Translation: CASSDWGGQGETQYF.